A selection of T cell receptor beta chains follows, all from one sample in a study of OX40 agonist ivuxolimab in advanced cancers. Clones were sequenced by immunoSEQ multiplex PCR, and TCRdb holds only the in-frame ones, with some missing. The sample lists around 68,000 clones, around 83% occurring once. Sequencing was performed on CD4+ or CD8+ T cells sorted from blood, taken in a trial of the OX40 agonist ivuxolimab. These receptors were obtained from an adult with an advanced solid tumor such as melanoma, head and neck, liver or kidney cancer. Both conserved end residues are part of each CDR3. D genes are given only for firm matches. Clone size is given for some rows only: seen once, a few or many times, or a class if the clone is expanded.

clone_size	d_call	cdr3_length	v_call	j_call	cdr3_nt	cdr3_aa
-	TRBD2	17	TRBV28	TRBJ2-5	TGTGCCAGCAGTTTACGTCGGACTAGCGGGACACAAGAGACCCAGTACTTC	CASSLRRTSGTQETQYF
few	-	15	TRBV2	TRBJ1-5	TGTGCCAGCAGTACAGAGATGTCCTTCAGTCAGCCCCAGCATTTT	CASSTEMSFSQPQHF
-	TRBD2	15	TRBV7-2	TRBJ2-3	TGTGCCAGCAGCAATCCGGGACTAGCAAAAGATACGCAGTATTTT	CASSNPGLAKDTQYF
-	-	14	TRBV6-5	TRBJ1-2	TGTGCCAGCAGTTACTCCGGTGGAAACTATGGCTACACCTTC	CASSYSGGNYGYTF
-	-	13	TRBV6-4	TRBJ1-6	TGTGCCAGCAGCCCGGACAGAAATTCACCCCTCCACTTT	CASSPDRNSPLHF
once	-	15	TRBV18	TRBJ1-3	TGTGCCAGCTCTCAGACCGCCGTCTCTGGAAGCACCATATATTTT	CASSQTAVSGSTIYF
-	-	13	TRBV18	TRBJ2-7	TGTGCCAGCTCACCACCGTGGTCCTACGAGCAGTACTTC	CASSPPWSYEQYF
-	-	13	TRBV6-6	TRBJ1-1	TGTGCCAGCAGTTACGAGTGGACCTCAGAAGCTTTCTTT	CASSYEWTSEAFF
-	-	11	TRBV6-5	TRBJ2-7	TGTGCCAGCAGTTACGCCTACGAGCAGTACTTC	CASSYAYEQYF
few	-	14	TRBV7-9	TRBJ1-3	TGTGCCTCACCCCTGGGAAGCTCTGGAAACACCATATATTTT	CASPLGSSGNTIYF
-	-	17	TRBV4-2	TRBJ1-4	TGTGCCAGCAGCCAAGAAGCCATGGACAGCTCTAATGAAAAACTGTTTTTT	CASSQEAMDSSNEKLFF
-	-	16	TRBV5-1	TRBJ2-7	TGCGCCAGCAGCTTGAGTTTAGCCGGGATCGCATACGAGCAGTACTTC	CASSLSLAGIAYEQYF
-	-	13	TRBV11-3	TRBJ2-1	TGTGCCAGCAGCTTCCGGGACTCCCATGAGCAGTTCTTC	CASSFRDSHEQFF
-	-	17	TRBV6-1	TRBJ2-5	TGTGCCAGCAGTGAACACGTACAGGTGGAGGGACAAGAGACCCAGTACTTC	CASSEHVQVEGQETQYF
-	TRBD1	16	TRBV29-1	TRBJ2-6	TGCAGCGTTCGGACAGGGGAAGCCTCTGGGGCCAACGTCCTGACTTTC	CSVRTGEASGANVLTF
-	TRBD1	14	TRBV15	TRBJ2-7	TGTGCCACCAGAGGGACAGGGTCAGGCTACGAGCAGTACTTC	CATRGTGSGYEQYF
-	-	13	TRBV7-9	TRBJ2-5	TGTGCCAGCAGCTTAATTACCGGGGAGACCCAGTACTTC	CASSLITGETQYF
-	TRBD1	15	TRBV28	TRBJ2-7	TGTGCCAGCAGACCTACAGGGGGAACATCCTACGAGCAGTACTTC	CASRPTGGTSYEQYF
-	-	14	TRBV5-4	TRBJ1-4	TGTGCCAGCAGCTTGTTCTCCAATAATGAAAAACTGTTTTTT	CASSLFSNNEKLFF
-	-	15	TRBV5-1	TRBJ2-1	TGCGCCAGCAGCTTATATAGCGCCTCCTACAATGAGCAGTTCTTC	CASSLYSASYNEQFF
-	TRBD1	15	TRBV19	TRBJ1-5	TGTGCCAGTAGAACCTCAGGGGGCGCGTTTCAGCCCCAGCATTTT	CASRTSGGAFQPQHF
-	-	17	TRBV19	TRBJ2-4	TGTGCCAGTAGTATGTCTTCTGACATGCTAGCCAAAAACATTCAGTACTTC	CASSMSSDMLAKNIQYF
-	-	12	TRBV11-2	TRBJ2-5	TGTGCCAGCAGCTTAGGAACGCAAACCCAGTACTTC	CASSLGTQTQYF
-	-	15	TRBV6-6	TRBJ1-1	TGTGCCAGCAGTTACTCCAGGGAATGGGGCACTGAAGCTTTCTTT	CASSYSREWGTEAFF
-	-	15	TRBV19	TRBJ2-5	TGTGCCAGTAGTCCCGTGGGGGGATACCAAGAGACCCAGTACTTC	CASSPVGGYQETQYF
few	TRBD2	16	TRBV16	TRBJ2-2	TGTGCCAGCAGCCAAAGGAGCGGGATAAACACCGGGGAGCTGTTTTTT	CASSQRSGINTGELFF
-	-	13	TRBV18	TRBJ1-5	TGTGCCAGCTCACCCCAGGGAAATCAGCCCCAGCATTTT	CASSPQGNQPQHF
-	-	14	TRBV6-5	TRBJ2-5	TGTGCCAGCAGTCCGGGGGTACTGGAGGGGACCCAGTACTTC	CASSPGVLEGTQYF
-	TRBD2	17	TRBV5-1	TRBJ2-7	TGCGCCAGCAGCCCCTCCGGGACTAGCGGGAGGTCATACGAGCAGTACTTC	CASSPSGTSGRSYEQYF
-	-	14	TRBV7-9	TRBJ2-7	TGTGCCAGCAGCTTAGGGACTATCCGGGGGGAGCAGTACTTC	CASSLGTIRGEQYF
few	-	13	TRBV27	TRBJ1-2	TGTGCCAGTTGGAGGGCCGGTAACTATGGCTACACCTTC	CASWRAGNYGYTF
-	-	13	TRBV7-9	TRBJ1-1	TGTGCCAGCAGCTTAGCAGAGAACACTGAAGCTTTCTTT	CASSLAENTEAFF
once	-	16	TRBV4-1	TRBJ1-1	TGCGCCAGCAGCCAAGATTCGGTGGGTCTGAACACTGAAGCTTTCTTT	CASSQDSVGLNTEAFF
few	-	14	TRBV11-2	TRBJ1-4	TGTGCCAGCAGCTTAGATAGAAATAATGAAAAACTGTTTTTT	CASSLDRNNEKLFF
-	-	15	TRBV10-3	TRBJ2-3	TGTGCCACCCTGTTTGACAGTGCCATTGCAGATACGCAGTATTTT	CATLFDSAIADTQYF
-	TRBD2	15	TRBV27	TRBJ2-7	TGTGCCAGCAGTTTTGGAGGGAGGGCCCTTTACGAGCAGTACTTC	CASSFGGRALYEQYF
-	TRBD1	15	TRBV6-1	TRBJ1-5	TGTGCCAGCAGTGTAGACAGGGGGACCAATCAGCCCCAGCATTTT	CASSVDRGTNQPQHF
-	-	11	TRBV2	TRBJ2-7	TGTGCCAGCGGGGTTTTCTACGAGCAGTACTTC	CASGVFYEQYF
-	TRBD2	15	TRBV11-1	TRBJ2-2	TGTGCCAGCAGCGGGACTAGGGGCGGGTCCGGGGAGCTGTTTTTT	CASSGTRGGSGELFF
-	-	15	TRBV28	TRBJ1-5	TGTGCCAGCAGTTACAGGTTTAATAGCAATCAGCCCCAGCATTTT	CASSYRFNSNQPQHF
-	-	13	TRBV5-1	TRBJ2-3	TGCGCCAGCAGCTTGGTTGACGGAGATACGCAGTATTTT	CASSLVDGDTQYF